This TCR beta chain was found in a study of blood T cell dynamics during melanoma immunotherapy. Here immunoSEQ multiplex PCR was the method, and the copy in TCRdb shows in-frame clones only, minus some. The sample carries some 13,000 clones, under 95% recorded once. Study results and limitations: Clones driving repertoire changes may be melanoma-specific or general immune activation.

A word on this clone: Antigen specificity is unknown.

Specified time point: pre-treatment baseline. Response was assessed by RECIST 1.1 at 12 weeks, except a couple of rapid progressors. Patients had no prior systemic cancer treatment, immunosuppressants or other active cancers. The junction had 9 bases not matched to a gene; V was cut back by 1 base and J by 6 bases. CDR1 and CDR2 from the germline V gene are SEHNR and FQNEAQ (reference sequence). The CDR3 has 16 residues. Sequenced material: effector memory CD8+ T cells from blood, taken from a patient treated with checkpoint blockade. This TCR was recovered from a human donor with melanoma. The chain has TRBV7-9 and TRBJ2-7; 10 bases map to TRBD2. CDR3 loop: CASSLVYSGRGGEQYF. The CDR3 region has the DNA TGTGCCAGCAGCTTAGTTTACAGCGGGAGGGGTGGCGAGCAGTACTTC.